These T cell receptor beta chains were read from a single sample in a study of cytomegalovirus exposure and HLA in healthy donors. Some clones are missing from TCRdb's copy, which holds only in-frame ones; the method was immunoSEQ multiplex PCR. The sample carries 150,000 to 180,000 clones, roughly 80% recorded once. The sample taken for sequencing was PBMCs. The receptor source for this set is a man between 18 and 29 years old in good health and CMV-seronegative. Both conserved end residues are part of each CDR3. D genes are given only for firm matches. Clone size is not always given. Where it is, it says once, few, many or a class for expanded clones.

V gene,clone size,J gene,D gene,CDR3 protein,CDR3 DNA
TRBV14,few,TRBJ1-1,.,CASSLNGLNTEAFF,TGTGCCAGCAGCCTAAACGGACTCAACACTGAAGCTTTCTTT
TRBV7-9,.,TRBJ2-6,.,CSSRRENSGANVLTF,TGTTCCAGCAGAAGAGAGAACTCTGGGGCCAACGTCCTGACTTTC
TRBV4-1,once,TRBJ2-7,TRBD1,CASSQAGTGLSYEQYF,TGCGCCAGCAGCCAAGCGGGGACAGGGCTTTCCTACGAGCAGTACTTC
TRBV7-8,few,TRBJ2-7,.,CASSLVQTYEQYF,TGTGCCAGCAGCTTAGTACAGACCTACGAGCAGTACTTC
TRBV11-2,few,TRBJ2-2,.,CASSFQYGGGELFF,TGTGCCAGCAGCTTTCAATATGGCGGCGGGGAGCTGTTTTTT
TRBV6-6,.,TRBJ2-7,TRBD1,CASSYPGQGQEQYF,TGTGCCAGCAGTTACCCGGGACAGGGGCAGGAGCAGTACTTC
TRBV11-2,.,TRBJ2-7,TRBD1,CASSSPGQGRREQYF,TGTGCCAGCAGCTCCCCGGGACAGGGTAGGCGCGAGCAGTACTTC
TRBV7-2,.,TRBJ2-1,TRBD2,CASSTGGLAGAEQFF,TGTGCCAGCAGCACGGGAGGACTAGCGGGAGCCGAGCAGTTCTTC
TRBV6-5,once,TRBJ1-5,TRBD1,CASSRDRGRNQPQHF,TGTGCCAGCAGTCGGGACAGGGGGAGAAATCAGCCCCAGCATTTT
TRBV7-9,.,TRBJ2-5,TRBD2,CASSPRVAGHGETQYF,TGTGCCAGCAGCCCCCGGGTAGCGGGACATGGGGAGACCCAGTACTTC
TRBV14,.,TRBJ1-1,.,CASRPLGAGHTEAFF,TGTGCCAGCAGGCCACTGGGGGCGGGCCACACTGAAGCTTTCTTT
TRBV21-1,.,TRBJ2-4,.,CASTPGQGERVENIQYF,TGTGCCAGCACCCCCGGACAGGGGGAAAGGGTCGAAAACATTCAGTACTTC
TRBV5-4,.,TRBJ1-2,.,CASSLEGIYTF,TGTGCCAGCAGCTTGGAGGGGATTTACACCTTC
TRBV7-9,.,TRBJ2-1,.,CASSSRGQQFYNEQFF,TGTGCCAGCAGTTCTCGGGGTCAGCAATTCTACAATGAGCAGTTCTTC
TRBV7-8,.,TRBJ2-2,TRBD2,CASSFLAGRELFF,TGTGCCAGCAGCTTCCTAGCGGGAAGGGAGCTGTTTTTT
TRBV5-1,.,TRBJ2-2,TRBD2,CASSLAGRNTGELFF,TGCGCCAGCAGCTTAGCGGGGCGGAACACCGGGGAGCTGTTTTTT
TRBV5-1,.,TRBJ1-1,TRBD1,CASSGGTGGVTEAFF,TGCGCCAGCAGCGGGGGGACAGGGGGTGTAACTGAAGCTTTCTTT
TRBV29-1,few,TRBJ2-1,.,CSVAGRNNEQFF,TGCAGCGTCGCGGGACGGAACAATGAGCAGTTCTTC
TRBV7-2,.,TRBJ2-5,.,CASSPQGPQYF,TGTGCCAGCAGCCCACAGGGTCCCCAGTACTTC
TRBV6-5,.,TRBJ1-1,.,CASTSSTTGEEAFF,TGTGCCAGCACCTCTTCCACGACGGGGGAAGAAGCTTTCTTT
TRBV4-1,few,TRBJ2-7,TRBD2,CASSPRSSGRAPYEQYF,TGCGCCAGCAGCCCACGATCTAGCGGGAGGGCCCCCTACGAGCAGTACTTC
TRBV5-6,.,TRBJ1-1,.,CASSLFQSGNTEAFF,TGTGCCAGCAGCTTGTTCCAATCGGGGAACACTGAAGCTTTCTTT
TRBV27,few,TRBJ2-7,.,CASSPTVNEQYF,TGTGCCAGCAGCCCGACTGTCAACGAGCAGTACTTC
TRBV4-3,.,TRBJ2-3,TRBD2,CASSQEAIGTSIGRDTQYF,TGCGCCAGCAGCCAAGAGGCTATAGGGACTAGTATAGGGAGGGATACGCAGTATTTT
TRBV7-9,few,TRBJ2-1,TRBD1,CASSPRDRWVDEQFF,TGTGCCAGCAGCCCTCGGGACAGATGGGTGGATGAGCAGTTCTTC
TRBV19,.,TRBJ2-7,TRBD2,CASGLAGAYEQYF,TGTGCCAGTGGACTAGCGGGGGCCTACGAGCAGTACTTC
TRBV7-8,.,TRBJ1-2,.,CASSLAAREAYGYTF,TGTGCCAGCAGCTTAGCGGCCAGGGAAGCCTATGGCTACACCTTC
TRBV5-4,.,TRBJ1-3,TRBD1,CASSKADRGGNTIYF,TGTGCCAGCAGCAAAGCGGACAGGGGTGGAAACACCATATATTTT
TRBV7-9,.,TRBJ2-5,TRBD2,CASSPPGGQETQYF,TGTGCCAGCAGCCCGCCGGGGGGCCAAGAGACCCAGTACTTC